The source of this T cell receptor beta chain is a study of CD8+CD57+ T cells in acquired aplastic anemia. The wider study: The DNA of sorted CD4+ and CD8+ cells averaged approximately 3.3 ug. Whole-study results and caveats: Sharing between patients and controls was observed for twenty-nine CD8+ CDR3 sequences.

Both TCR beta VDJ combination and CDR3 sequence profiling were carried out. Genomic DNA was the template for this profiling. TCRdb passed the reads through MiXCR, listing each CDR3 protein once. In the table there are 150,000 to 200,000 distinct CDR3 sequences, 55% to 75% of which are singletons. As to this clonotype: Its antigen remains unidentified.

The germline V gene encodes CDR1 SGHVS and CDR2 FQNEAQ. CDR3 size: 15 residues. V dropped 7 bases and J dropped 4 bases, with 19 bases sitting between them. The rearrangement joins TRBV7-8 to TRBJ1-2; tentative D call: TRBD1 (6 bases). Sequencing was performed on sorted CD4+, CD8+, or CD8+CD57+ T cells (not recorded which) from PBMCs. This clonotype was obtained from a human donor in good health. CDR3: CASTKERGDLYGYTF. CDR3 in DNA: TGTGCCAGCACAAAAGAGAGGGGGGACCTCTATGGCTACACCTTC.